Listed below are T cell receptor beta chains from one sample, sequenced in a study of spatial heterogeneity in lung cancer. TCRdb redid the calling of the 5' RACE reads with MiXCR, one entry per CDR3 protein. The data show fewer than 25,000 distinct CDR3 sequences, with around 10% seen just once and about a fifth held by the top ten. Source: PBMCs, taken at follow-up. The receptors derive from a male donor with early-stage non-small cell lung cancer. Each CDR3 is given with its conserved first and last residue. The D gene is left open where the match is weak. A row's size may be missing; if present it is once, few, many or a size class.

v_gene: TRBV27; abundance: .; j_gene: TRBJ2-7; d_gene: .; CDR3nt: TGTGCCAGCAGTTTAGGATCGGGTGGCCCACTGATCGAGCAGTACTTC; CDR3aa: CASSLGSGGPLIEQYF
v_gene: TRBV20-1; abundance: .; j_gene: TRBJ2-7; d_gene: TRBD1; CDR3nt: TGCAGTGCGTCGTTCGGACAGGGATTTCGGAACGAGCAGTACTTC; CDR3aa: CSASFGQGFRNEQYF
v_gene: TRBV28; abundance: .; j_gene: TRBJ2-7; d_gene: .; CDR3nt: TGTGCCAGCAGTTCCCCCAACGAGCAGTACTTC; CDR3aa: CASSSPNEQYF
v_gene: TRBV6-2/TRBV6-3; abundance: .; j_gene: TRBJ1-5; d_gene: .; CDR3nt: TGTGCCAGCAGTTACGGTTTACCGCCCCAGCATTTT; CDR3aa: CASSYGLPPQHF
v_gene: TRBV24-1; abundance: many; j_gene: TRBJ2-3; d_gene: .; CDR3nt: TGTGCCACACAGGGGAGGACAGATACGCAGTATTTT; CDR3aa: CATQGRTDTQYF
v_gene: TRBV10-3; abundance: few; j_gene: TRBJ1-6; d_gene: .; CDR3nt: TGTGCCATCAGCGGCGCCTCCTATAATTCACCCCTCCACTTT; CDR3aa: CAISGASYNSPLHF
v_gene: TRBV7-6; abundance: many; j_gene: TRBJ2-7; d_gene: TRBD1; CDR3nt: TGTGCCAGCAGCTTAGCCCCGGGACAGGGCTACGAGCAGTACTTC; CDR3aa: CASSLAPGQGYEQYF
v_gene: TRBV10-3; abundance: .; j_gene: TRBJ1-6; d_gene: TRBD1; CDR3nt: TGTGCCATCAGTGAGGCGACAGGGTCTCTCCTCCACTTT; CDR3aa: CAISEATGSLLHF
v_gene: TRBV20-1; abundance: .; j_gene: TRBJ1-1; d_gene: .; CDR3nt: TGCAGTGCTAGAGAGGTGAGAGTGGGCACTTACACTGAAGCTTTCTTT; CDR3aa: CSAREVRVGTYTEAFF
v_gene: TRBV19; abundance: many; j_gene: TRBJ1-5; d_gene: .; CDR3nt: TGTGCCAGTAGTATTAGGCCGATAAGGGGGGGCAATCAGCCCCAGCATTTT; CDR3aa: CASSIRPIRGGNQPQHF
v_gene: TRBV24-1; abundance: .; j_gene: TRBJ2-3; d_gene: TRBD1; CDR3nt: TGTGCCACCAGGGCCGGGACAGGGCTTTACACAGATACGCAGTATTTT; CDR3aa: CATRAGTGLYTDTQYF
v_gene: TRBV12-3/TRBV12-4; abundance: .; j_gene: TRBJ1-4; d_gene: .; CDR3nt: TGTGCCAGCAGCTCCGGGACTTTGAGCGAAAAACTGTTTTTT; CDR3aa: CASSSGTLSEKLFF
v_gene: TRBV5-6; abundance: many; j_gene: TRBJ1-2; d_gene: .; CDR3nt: TGTGCCAGCAGCTTGGCGGGGGGCAGCTATGGCTACACCTTC; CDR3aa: CASSLAGGSYGYTF
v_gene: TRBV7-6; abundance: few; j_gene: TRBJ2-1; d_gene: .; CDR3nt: TGTGCCAGCAGCGCTACAGGGTCCTCCTACAATGAGCAGTTCTTC; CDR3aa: CASSATGSSYNEQFF
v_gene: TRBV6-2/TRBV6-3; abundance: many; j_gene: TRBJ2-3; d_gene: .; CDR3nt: TGTGCCAGCAGGCTGCAGCCGCAAGCCACGCAGTATTTT; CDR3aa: CASRLQPQATQYF
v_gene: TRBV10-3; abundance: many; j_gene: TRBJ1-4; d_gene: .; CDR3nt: TGTGCCATCAGTGGCCAAAATACAAATGAAAAACTGTTTTTT; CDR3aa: CAISGQNTNEKLFF
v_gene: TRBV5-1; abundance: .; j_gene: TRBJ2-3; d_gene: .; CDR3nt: TGCGCCAGCAGCTTCGAGCGTGGCACAGATACGCAGTATTTT; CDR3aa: CASSFERGTDTQYF
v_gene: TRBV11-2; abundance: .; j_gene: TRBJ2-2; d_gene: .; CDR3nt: TGTGCCAGCAGCTTAGGCGGTACGAACACCGGGGAGCTGTTTTTT; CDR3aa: CASSLGGTNTGELFF
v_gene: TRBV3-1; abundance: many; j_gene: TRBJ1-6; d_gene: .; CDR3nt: TGTGCCAGCAGCCGCGGTGACTATAATTCACCCCTCCACTTT; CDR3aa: CASSRGDYNSPLHF
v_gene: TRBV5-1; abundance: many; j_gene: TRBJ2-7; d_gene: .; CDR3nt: TGCGCCAGCAGCCCGCGGACAGCCTACGAGCAGTACTTC; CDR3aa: CASSPRTAYEQYF
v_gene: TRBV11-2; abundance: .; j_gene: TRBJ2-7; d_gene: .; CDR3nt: TGTGCCAGCACCTTGGGACAAGCCTACGAGCAGTACTTC; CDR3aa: CASTLGQAYEQYF
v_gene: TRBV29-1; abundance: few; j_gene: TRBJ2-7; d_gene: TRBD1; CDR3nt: TGCAGCGTTCGGACAGGGGGCTACGAGCAGTACTTC; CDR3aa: CSVRTGGYEQYF
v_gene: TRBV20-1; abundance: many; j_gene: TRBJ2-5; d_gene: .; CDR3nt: TGCAGTGCCTACAGTGCTGGGGAGACCCAGTACTTC; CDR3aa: CSAYSAGETQYF
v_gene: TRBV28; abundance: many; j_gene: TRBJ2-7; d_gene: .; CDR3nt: TGTGCCAGCAGTACTCACTACGAGCAGTACTTC; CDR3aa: CASSTHYEQYF